Detailed here is one TCR beta chain. Its antigen is unknown. No base qualities exist here, and no much larger clone lies one base off it. Roughly 500 nanograms of biopsy DNA per sample were submitted for commercial TCRB immunosequencing. Adaptive Biotechnology amplified the CDR3 regions from genomic DNA with a two-step multiplex PCR designed to control amplification bias. Primers for every V and J gene segment were used in the first PCR, and barcodes and Illumina adapters were added in the second PCR. CDR3 libraries were sequenced using an Illumina instrument. In the source study's methods: The analysis used both the pipelines supplied by the vendor and custom analysis of the raw data in R/Bioconductor with R version 3.3.0. Clonality, which ranges from 0 to 1, was calculated as the inverse of the normalised Shannon entropy across all productive clones. High-frequency clones were defined as the share of the repertoire taken up by the top 100 clones, keeping only clones that passed a 95% confidence test. Overlap between samples was measured with the Morisita-Horn index, while repertoire diversity was measured with the Simpson index. TCRdb limited this immuneACCESS table to in-frame rearrangements with V and J called. A share of clones is missing; checked studies link under half to unresolved V genes, and the rest is unexplained. Clonal size and the V and J genes are those of that table, whereas D and trimming came from the DNA. The sample records approximately 15,000 clones, approximately 80% of which are singletons. The ten largest clones add up to roughly 4% of the sample.

Relative to germline, V is 3 bases shorter and J is 5 bases shorter, with 24 bases between their ends. The CDR3 sequence holds 18 residues, the cysteine and phenylalanine included. Only CDR3 DNA is held: 54 bases, read in frame from base 1. Taken from the germline V gene, the CDR1 and CDR2 loops are SGDLS and YYNGEE. The data were obtained in a study of T cell repertoires in ileal Crohn's disease (dated by TCRdb to about 2019). General notes on the study: The median duration of disease was approximately eight years, and at the time of surgery 35% to 45% of patients were active smokers. Roughly half of the patients were given postoperative therapy, with about a dozen receiving thiopurines and around 18 receiving anti-TNF agents. The study was conducted in parallel with a multicentre cohort built to find predictors of early endoscopic recurrence after ileocolonic resection. The study sequenced approximately 180 mucosal samples from around 52 patients, taken at several locations on the surgical specimen and at postoperative endoscopy. Every patient underwent surgery because of a complication, which was stricturing disease in around 61% and penetrating disease in roughly 39%. A Rutgeerts score higher than i0 was the definition used for endoscopic postoperative recurrence. TCR repertoire analysis was performed in a few dozen Crohn's disease patients drawn from a prospective multicentre cohort.

Adults with ileal or ileocolonic Crohn's disease and an indication for ileocolonic resection were eligible for inclusion. Whole ileal mucosal biopsies were stored frozen at -80°C before DNA extraction. Genomic DNA was isolated from frozen whole biopsies using a TRizol-based method, and the DNA was quantified with a NanoDrop 2000 spectrophotometer. The full study reports these points: Patients who were active smokers at surgery had a significantly higher proportion of clonal expansions than non-smokers (approximately 26% vs 17%, p=0.02). More high-frequency clones were carried by sorted CD8 T cells than by CD4 T cells, suggesting that mucosal expansions were mainly CD8. Higher percentages of high-frequency clones at the time of surgery were linked to endoscopic recurrence, and every patient with clonality above 26.8% (18/57) had recurrence. Mucosal CD4 and CD8 T cells were sorted and sequenced only in a subgroup of patients, whose size was not stated.

The chain couples TRBV9 to TRBJ2-1, with TRBD2 tentatively as D gene (5 bases match). The origin of this receptor is an adult with Crohn's disease. Sequencing used ileal tissue. The CDR3 is CASSGGAGPDFYHNEQFF. At the DNA level, the sequence is TGTGCCAGCAGCGGGGGAGCCGGGCCCGATTTTTATCACAATGAGCAGTTCTTC.